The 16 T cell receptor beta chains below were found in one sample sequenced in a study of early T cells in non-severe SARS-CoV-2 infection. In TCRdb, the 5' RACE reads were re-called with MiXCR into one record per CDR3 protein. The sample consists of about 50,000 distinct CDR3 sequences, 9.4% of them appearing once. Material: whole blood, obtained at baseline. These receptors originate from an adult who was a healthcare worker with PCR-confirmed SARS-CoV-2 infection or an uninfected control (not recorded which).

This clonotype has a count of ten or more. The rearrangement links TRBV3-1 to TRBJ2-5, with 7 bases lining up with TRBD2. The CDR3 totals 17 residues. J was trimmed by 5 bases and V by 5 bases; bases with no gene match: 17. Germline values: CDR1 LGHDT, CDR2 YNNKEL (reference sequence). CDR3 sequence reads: CASSWSKAGTSLETQYF. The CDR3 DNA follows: TGTGCCAGCAGCTGGTCAAAAGCGGGGACTTCCTTGGAGACCCAGTACTTC.

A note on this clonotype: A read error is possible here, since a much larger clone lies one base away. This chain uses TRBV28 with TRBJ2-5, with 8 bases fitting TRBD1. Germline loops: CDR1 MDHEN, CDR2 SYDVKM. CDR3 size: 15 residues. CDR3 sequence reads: CASGFQSTGAETQYF. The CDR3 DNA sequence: TGTGCCAGCGGTTTCCAATCGACAGGGGCCGAGACCCAGTACTTC. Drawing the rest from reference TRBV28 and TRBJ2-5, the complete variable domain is DVKVTQSSRYLVKRTGEKVFLECVQDMDHENMFWYRQDPGLGLRLIYFSYDVKMKEKGDIPEGYSVSREKKERFSLILESASTNQTSMYLCASGFQSTGAETQYFGPGTRLLVL.

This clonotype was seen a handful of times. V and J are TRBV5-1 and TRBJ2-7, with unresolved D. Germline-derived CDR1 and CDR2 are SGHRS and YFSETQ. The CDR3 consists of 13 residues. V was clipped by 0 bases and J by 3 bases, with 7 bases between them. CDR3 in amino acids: CASSLEADYEQYF. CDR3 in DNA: TGCGCCAGCAGCTTGGAAGCAGACTACGAGCAGTACTTC.

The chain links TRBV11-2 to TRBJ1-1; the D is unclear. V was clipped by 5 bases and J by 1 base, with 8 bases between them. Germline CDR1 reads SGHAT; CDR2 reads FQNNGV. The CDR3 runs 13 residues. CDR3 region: CASSLHGNTEAFF. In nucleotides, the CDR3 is TGTGCCAGCAGCCTACACGGGAACACTGAAGCTTTCTTT. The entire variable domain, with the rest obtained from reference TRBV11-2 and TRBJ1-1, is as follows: EAGVAQSPRYKIIEKRQSVAFWCNPISGHATLYWYQQILGQGPKLLIQFQNNGVVDDSQLPKDRFSAERLKGVDSTLKIQPAKLEDSAVYLCASSLHGNTEAFFGQGTRLTVV.

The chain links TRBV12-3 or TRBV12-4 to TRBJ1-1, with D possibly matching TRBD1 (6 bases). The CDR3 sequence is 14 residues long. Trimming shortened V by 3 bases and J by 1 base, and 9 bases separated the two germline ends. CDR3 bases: TGTGCCAGCAGTTTTCGGGACAAGAACACTGAAGCTTTCTTT. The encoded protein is CASSFRDKNTEAFF.

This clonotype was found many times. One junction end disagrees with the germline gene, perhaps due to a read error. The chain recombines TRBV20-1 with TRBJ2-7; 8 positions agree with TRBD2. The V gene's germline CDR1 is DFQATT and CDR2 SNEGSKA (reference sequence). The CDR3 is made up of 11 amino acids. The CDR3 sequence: CSARGERGLIF. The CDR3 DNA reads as TGCAGTGCTAGGGGTGAGCGGGGGCTAATTTTC.

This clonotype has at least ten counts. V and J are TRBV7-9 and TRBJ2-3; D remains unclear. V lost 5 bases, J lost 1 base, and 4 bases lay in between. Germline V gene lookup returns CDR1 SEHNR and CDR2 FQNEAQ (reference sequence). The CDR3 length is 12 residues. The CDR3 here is CASSRGTDTQYF. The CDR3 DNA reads TGTGCCAGCAGCCGGGGCACAGATACGCAGTATTTT.

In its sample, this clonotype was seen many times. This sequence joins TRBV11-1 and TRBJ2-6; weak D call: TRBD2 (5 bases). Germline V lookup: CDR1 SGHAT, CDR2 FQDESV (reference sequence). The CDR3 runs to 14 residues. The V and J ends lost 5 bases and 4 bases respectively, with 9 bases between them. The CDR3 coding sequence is TGTGCCAGCAGCCGAGGGCTCGGGGCCAACGTCCTGACTTTC. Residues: CASSRGLGANVLTF.

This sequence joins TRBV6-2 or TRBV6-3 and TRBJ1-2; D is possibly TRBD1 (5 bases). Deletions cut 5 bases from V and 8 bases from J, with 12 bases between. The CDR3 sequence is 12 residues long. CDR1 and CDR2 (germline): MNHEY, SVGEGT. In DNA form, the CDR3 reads TGTGCCAGCAGTGAAAGACAGTGGGGCTACACCTTC. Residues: CASSERQWGYTF.

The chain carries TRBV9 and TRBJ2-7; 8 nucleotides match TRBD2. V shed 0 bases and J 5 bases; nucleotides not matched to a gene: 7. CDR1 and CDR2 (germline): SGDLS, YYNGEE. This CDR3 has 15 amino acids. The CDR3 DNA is TGTGCCAGCAGCGTAGAGGGAGCGGGAGTCAACGAGCAGTACTTC. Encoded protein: CASSVEGAGVNEQYF.

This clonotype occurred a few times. The CDR3 DNA reads TGTGCCAGCAGCTTAGCGGCTAGACCTACGGATACGCAGTATTTT. This encodes CASSLAARPTDTQYF. The chain combines TRBV11-2 with TRBJ2-3; D gene unclear. Deletions cut 1 base from V and 6 bases from J, with 14 bases between. The CDR3 has 15 residues. Germline CDR1 reads SGHAT; CDR2 reads FQNNGV.

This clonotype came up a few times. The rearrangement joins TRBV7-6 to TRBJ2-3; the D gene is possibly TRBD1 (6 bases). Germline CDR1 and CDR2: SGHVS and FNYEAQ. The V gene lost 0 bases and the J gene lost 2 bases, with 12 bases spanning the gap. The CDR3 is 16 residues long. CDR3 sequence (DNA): TGTGCCAGCAGCTTAGCGCGTGGGGGCCCCACAGATACGCAGTATTTT. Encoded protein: CASSLARGGPTDTQYF. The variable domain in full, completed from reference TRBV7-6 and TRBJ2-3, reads GAGVSQSPRYKVTKRGQDVALRCDPISGHVSLYWYRQALGQGPEFLTYFNYEAQQDKSGLPNDRFSAERPEGSISTLTIQRTEQRDSAMYRCASSLARGGPTDTQYFGPGTRLTVL.

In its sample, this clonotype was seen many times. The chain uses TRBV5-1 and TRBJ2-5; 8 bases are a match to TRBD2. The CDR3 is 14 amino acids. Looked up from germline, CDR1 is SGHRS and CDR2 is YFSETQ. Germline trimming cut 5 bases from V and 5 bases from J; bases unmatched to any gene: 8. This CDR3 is CASRVSSGSETQYF. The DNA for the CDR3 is TGCGCCAGCAGGGTTTCCAGCGGGAGCGAGACCCAGTACTTC.

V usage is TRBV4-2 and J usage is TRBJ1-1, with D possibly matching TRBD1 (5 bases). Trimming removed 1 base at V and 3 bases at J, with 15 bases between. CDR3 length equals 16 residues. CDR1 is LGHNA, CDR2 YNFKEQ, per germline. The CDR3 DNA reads TGTGCCAGCAGCCAAGCCTGGGACGGGGGGGACACTGAAGCTTTCTTT. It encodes CASSQAWDGGDTEAFF.

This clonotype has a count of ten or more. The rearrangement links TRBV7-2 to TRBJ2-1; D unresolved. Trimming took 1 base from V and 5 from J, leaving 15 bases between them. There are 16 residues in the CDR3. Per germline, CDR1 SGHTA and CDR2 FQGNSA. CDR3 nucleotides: TGTGCCAGCAGCTTAGTGATGGGCAGGAGAAACAATGAGCAGTTCTTC. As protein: CASSLVMGRRNNEQFF.

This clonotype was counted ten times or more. As DNA, the CDR3 is TGTGCCAGCAGTTCTATGGAGGGACGCAGGATGAACTATGGCTACACCTTC. It translates to CASSSMEGRRMNYGYTF. The rearrangement uses TRBV28 and TRBJ1-2; D perhaps matches TRBD1 (5 bases). Trimming removed 4 bases from V and 2 bases from J, with 20 bases in between. In germline, CDR1 is MDHEN, CDR2 SYDVKM. The CDR3 covers 17 residues.